Shown below are 2 T cell receptor beta chains from a single sample sequenced in a study of OX40 agonist ivuxolimab in advanced cancers. Sequencing was performed with immunoSEQ multiplex PCR; in TCRdb, only in-frame clones are kept and a portion is missing. This sample has some 60,000 clones, with almost 95% found just once. Material: CD4+ or CD8+ T cells sorted from blood, obtained in a trial of the OX40 agonist ivuxolimab. All receptors come from an adult with an advanced solid tumor such as melanoma, head and neck, liver or kidney cancer.

The rearrangement uses TRBV11-3 and TRBJ2-1, with D possibly TRBD2 on 7 matching bases. The CDR3 is 18 residues long. Germline CDR1 and CDR2: SGHNT and YENEEA. V lost 0 bases and J lost 4, with 19 bases in between. CDR3: CASSLEVGGLAAYNEQFF. The CDR3 DNA reads as TGTGCCAGCAGCTTAGAGGTAGGGGGGCTAGCGGCATACAATGAGCAGTTCTTC.

This chain uses TRBV7-9 with TRBJ2-1; weak D call: TRBD1 (6 bases). V was cut by 0 bases and J by 6 bases, with 15 bases left in between. This CDR3 spans 16 amino acids. Germline-derived CDR1 and CDR2 are SEHNR and FQNEAQ (reference sequence). The DNA for the CDR3 is TGTGCCAGCAGCTTAGCGCTGGGGGCGGCGGGCAATGAGCAGTTCTTC. Residues: CASSLALGAAGNEQFF.